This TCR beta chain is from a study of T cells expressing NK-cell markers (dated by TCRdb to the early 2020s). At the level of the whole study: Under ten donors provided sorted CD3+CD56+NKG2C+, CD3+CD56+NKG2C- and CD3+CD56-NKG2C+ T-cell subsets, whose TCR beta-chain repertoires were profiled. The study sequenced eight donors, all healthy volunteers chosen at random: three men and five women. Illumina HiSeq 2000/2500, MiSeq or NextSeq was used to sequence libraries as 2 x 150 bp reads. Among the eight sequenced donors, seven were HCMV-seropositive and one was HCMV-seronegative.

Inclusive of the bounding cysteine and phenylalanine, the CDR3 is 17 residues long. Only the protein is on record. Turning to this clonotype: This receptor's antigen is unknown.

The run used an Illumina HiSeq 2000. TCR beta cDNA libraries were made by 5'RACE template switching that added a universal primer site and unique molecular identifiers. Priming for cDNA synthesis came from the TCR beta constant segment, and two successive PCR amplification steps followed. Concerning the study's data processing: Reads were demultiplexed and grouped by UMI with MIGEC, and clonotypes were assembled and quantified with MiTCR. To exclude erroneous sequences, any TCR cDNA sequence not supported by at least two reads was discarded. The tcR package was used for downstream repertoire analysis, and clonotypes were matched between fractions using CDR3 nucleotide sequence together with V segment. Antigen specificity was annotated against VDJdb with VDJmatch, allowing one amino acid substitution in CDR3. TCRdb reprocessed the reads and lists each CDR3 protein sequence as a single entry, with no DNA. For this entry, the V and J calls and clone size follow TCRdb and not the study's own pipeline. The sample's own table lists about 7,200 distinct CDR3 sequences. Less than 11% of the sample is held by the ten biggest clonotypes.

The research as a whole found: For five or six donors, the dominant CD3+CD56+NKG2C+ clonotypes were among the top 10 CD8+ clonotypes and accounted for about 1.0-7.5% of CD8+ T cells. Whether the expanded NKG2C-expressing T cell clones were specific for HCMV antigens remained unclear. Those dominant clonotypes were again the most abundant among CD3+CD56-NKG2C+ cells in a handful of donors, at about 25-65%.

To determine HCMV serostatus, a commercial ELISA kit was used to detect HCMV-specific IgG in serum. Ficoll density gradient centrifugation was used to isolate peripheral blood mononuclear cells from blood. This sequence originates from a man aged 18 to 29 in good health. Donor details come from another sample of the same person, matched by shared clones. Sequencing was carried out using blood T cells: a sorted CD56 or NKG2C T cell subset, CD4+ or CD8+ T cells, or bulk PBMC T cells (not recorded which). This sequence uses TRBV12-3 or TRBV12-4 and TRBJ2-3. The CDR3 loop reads CASSPTSGNASTDTQYF.